Below are 28 T cell receptor beta chains sequenced from a single sample in a study of cytomegalovirus exposure and HLA in healthy donors. Vbeta (60) and Jbeta (13) primers were used in the PCR. Sequencing used immunoSEQ multiplex PCR; TCRdb keeps in-frame clones, though not all of them. The table includes more than 110,000 clones, around 72% detected once. Sequencing was done on a sample of PBMCs. All receptors derive from a woman aged 40 to 50 in good health and CMV-seronegative.

This clone was detected a few times. This rearrangement joins TRBV2 to TRBJ2-7, with D possibly being TRBD2 (6 bases). The CDR3 has 15 amino acids. Trimming took 4 bases from V and 2 from J, leaving 15 bases between them. The germline gives CDR1 SNHLY, CDR2 FYNNEI. Here the CDR3 reads CASSGVGGLTYEQYF. The CDR3 DNA reads as TGTGCCAGCAGTGGGGTGGGGGGACTCACCTACGAGCAGTACTTC.

This clone was counted between two and nine times. The chain joins TRBV4-1 to TRBJ2-3; 13 bases map to TRBD2. Germline assignment: CDR1 MGHRA and CDR2 YSYEKL. V gave up 8 bases and J gave up 2 bases; unmatched junction bases: 4. The CDR3 length is 15 residues. This chain's CDR3 is CASRGLAGTTDTQYF. The CDR3 DNA reads as TGCGCCAGCCGGGGACTAGCGGGGACCACAGATACGCAGTATTTT.

This rearrangement joins TRBV11-2 to TRBJ2-7, with no clear D. Germline V gene data show CDR1 as SGHAT and CDR2 as FQNNGV. V was trimmed by 5 bases and J by 4 bases, leaving 9 bases between them. CDR3 length equals 12 residues. The CDR3 loop is CASSSSVYEQYF. CDR3 DNA: TGTGCCAGCAGCAGTTCGGTTTACGAGCAGTACTTC.

J is TRBJ1-2 and V is TRBV4-1; 8 bases are a match to TRBD1. The trim removed 4 bases at V and 5 bases at J, leaving 6 bases unmatched. The CDR3 sequence is 14 residues long. From germline, CDR1 is MGHRA and CDR2 YSYEKL. This CDR3 is CASSPPTGDYGYTF. DNA of the CDR3: TGCGCCAGCAGCCCTCCGACAGGGGATTATGGCTACACCTTC.

The chain links TRBV4-1 to TRBJ2-7; 9 bases align to TRBD1. The V gene's germline CDR1 is MGHRA and CDR2 YSYEKL. The CDR3 is 14 residues long. J was trimmed by 2 bases and V by 3 bases; bases with no gene match: 2. CDR3 in amino acids: CASSHRDRAYEQYF. The CDR3 DNA follows: TGCGCCAGCAGCCACCGGGACAGGGCCTACGAGCAGTACTTC.

J is TRBJ2-7 and V is TRBV12-5; TRBD1 matches 8 bases. Trimming removed 6 bases from V and 7 bases from J; junction bases left unmatched: 5. CDR1 LGHNT and CDR2 FRNRAP come from the germline V gene. CDR3 length equals 12 residues. CDR3 DNA sequence: TGTGCTAGTGGCTTGACAGGGGTAGAGCAGTACTTC. It translates to CASGLTGVEQYF.

This rearrangement joins TRBV2 to TRBJ2-5, with a possible D match to TRBD1 (6 bases). The germline gives CDR1 SNHLY, CDR2 FYNNEI. This CDR3 has 19 residues. V gave up 5 bases and J gave up 4 bases, with 29 bases separating them. The CDR3 protein is CASSSPTDPKTYRVETQYF. The DNA for the CDR3 is TGTGCCAGCAGTTCCCCCACGGACCCCAAGACTTACAGGGTAGAGACCCAGTACTTC.

The CDR3 sequence: CADKIRVYGYTF. For the CDR3, the DNA is TGTGCCGACAAAATCAGAGTCTATGGCTACACCTTC. This chain uses TRBV15 with TRBJ1-2; no firm D call. V lost 11 bases to trimming and J lost 4 bases, with 14 bases between them. Per germline, CDR1 LNHNV and CDR2 YYDKDF (reference sequence). The CDR3 runs to 12 residues.

Details on this clone: One end of the junction varies from germline; a read error may be responsible. Other DNA sequences in the sample encode the same CDR3. J is TRBJ2-7 and V is TRBV5-1; TRBD1 aligns across 9 bases. Germline CDR1 reads SGHRS; CDR2 reads YFSETQ. The CDR3 extends over 20 amino acids. The chain's CDR3 is CASSLGPGTGTVSGTYEQYF. The CDR3 DNA follows: TGCGCCAGCAGCTTGGGCCCCGGGACAGGGACGGTTTCGGGGACCTACGAGCAGTACTTT.

This clone was counted once. The chain couples TRBV7-3 to TRBJ1-4; TRBD1 matches at 7 bases. V was pared by 5 bases and J by 5 bases, with 2 bases of the junction left unmatched. The CDR3 has 13 residues. The germline gives CDR1 SGHTA, CDR2 FQGTGA. CDR3 residues: CASSEGANEKLFF. DNA for the CDR3: TGTGCCAGCAGCGAGGGGGCGAATGAAAAACTGTTTTTT.

The rearrangement links TRBV4-1 to TRBJ1-3; possible D gene TRBD1, 5 bases. This CDR3 has 20 residues. Germline V lookup: CDR1 MGHRA, CDR2 YSYEKL. V lost 0 bases, J lost 1 base, and 22 bases lay in between. CDR3 coding DNA: TGCGCCAGCAGCCAAGATAATTTTCGGTACAGGCCGAGATCTGGAAACACCATATATTTT. It yields the protein CASSQDNFRYRPRSGNTIYF.

This clone was counted a single time. The chain combines TRBV7-9 with TRBJ1-2; a weak D match, TRBD1 (6 bases). The CDR3 loop spans 16 amino acids. CDR1 is SEHNR, CDR2 FQNEAQ, per germline (reference sequence). V was cut by 5 bases and J by 4 bases, with 20 bases left in between. CDR3 sequence (DNA): TGTGCCAGCAGCGCAGGTTACAGGGAGGGCTTCTATGGCTACACCTTC. Translation gives CASSAGYREGFYGYTF. The variable domain in full, with the rest retrieved from reference TRBV7-9 and TRBJ1-2, is DTGVSQNPRHKITKRGQNVTFRCDPISEHNRLYWYRQTLGQGPEFLTYFQNEAQLEKSRLLSDRFSAERPKGSFSTLEIQRTEQGDSAMYLCASSAGYREGFYGYTFGSGTRLTVV.

The J gene is TRBJ2-7, the V gene TRBV10-3; D call uncertain. Trimming removed 2 bases from V and 0 bases from J, with 11 bases in between. This CDR3 has 15 amino acids. Germline V lookup: CDR1 ENHRY, CDR2 SYGVKD. The CDR3 protein is CAISEKRFSSYEQYV. For the CDR3, the DNA is TGTGCCATCAGTGAGAAAAGGTTTAGCTCCTACGAGCAGTACGTC.

This clone was seen a few times. The chain employs TRBV19 and TRBJ1-2, with 9 bases lining up with TRBD1. J was trimmed by 9 bases and V by 8 bases; bases with no gene match: 10. The CDR3 is 13 amino acids. Germline CDR1 reads LNHDA; CDR2 reads SQIVND (reference sequence). The CDR3, as DNA: TGTGCCAGTCTCGCCACGGGACAGGGTCGCTACACCTTC. Protein: CASLATGQGRYTF.

The chain joins TRBV29-1 to TRBJ1-2; D is possibly TRBD1 (6 bases). The length of the CDR3 is 13 residues. Germline V lookup: CDR1 SQVTM, CDR2 ANQGSEA. Deletions cut 7 bases from V and 2 bases from J, with 14 bases between. CDR3 coding DNA: TGCAGCGCCCGGGGGGGGGCGAACTATGGCTACACCTTC. Its translation: CSARGGANYGYTF.

The chain uses TRBV5-1 and TRBJ1-1; a possible D gene is TRBD1 (6 bases). The germline V gene encodes CDR1 SGHRS and CDR2 YFSETQ. The CDR3 sequence is 14 residues long. V was trimmed by 5 bases and J by 0 bases, leaving 11 bases between them. This CDR3 is CASRYREMNTEAFF. DNA for the CDR3: TGCGCCAGCAGGTACAGGGAAATGAACACTGAAGCTTTCTTT.

As for this clone: The junction does not match germline at one end; this may be a read error. V and J are TRBV29-1 and TRBJ1-1; 7 positions match TRBD1. This CDR3 region has 15 residues. Germline assignment: CDR1 SQVTM and CDR2 ANQGSEA. The CDR3 nucleotides read TGCAGCGCTGAAACCACGACAGGGATAACCACTGAAGCTTTCTTT. Its protein is CSAETTTGITTEAFF.

This rearrangement joins TRBV5-1 to TRBJ2-1; weak D call: TRBD1 (6 bases). Trimming stripped 3 bases from V and 11 bases from J, with 24 bases between. CDR3 length equals 16 residues. Germline loops: CDR1 SGHRS, CDR2 YFSETQ. This chain's CDR3 is CASSSKQGSRSPQQFF. The CDR3 DNA reads TGCGCCAGCAGCTCAAAACAGGGCTCTCGCTCCCCCCAGCAGTTCTTC.

This rearrangement joins TRBV27 to TRBJ1-5; D is possibly TRBD1 (6 bases). The V gene's germline CDR1 is MNHEY and CDR2 SMNVEV (reference sequence). CDR3 length: 15 residues. Trimming left V 5 bases short and J 6 bases short, with 17 bases between. In DNA, the CDR3 is TGTGCCAGCAGTGGTTTGGGGGCCCAGGGTCAGCCCCAGCATTTT. Protein product: CASSGLGAQGQPQHF.

Remarks on this clone: This CDR3 is also generated by other DNA sequences in the sample. The chain has TRBV2 and TRBJ2-3; D is possibly TRBD1 (6 bases). The V and J ends lost 10 bases and 5 bases respectively, with 19 bases between them. This CDR3 is 14 amino acids long. Germline loops: CDR1 SNHLY, CDR2 FYNNEI. The CDR3, as DNA: TGTGCCACCAAGTCAGGGGTGTCTAAAGATACGCAGTATTTT. It translates to CATKSGVSKDTQYF.

This clone was counted only a few times. V gene TRBV13 combines with J gene TRBJ1-1; 10 bases are a match to TRBD1. The V gene's germline CDR1 is PRHDT and CDR2 FYEKMQ (reference sequence). The V gene end was trimmed by 5 bases and the J gene end by 3 bases; junction bases not matched to a gene: 6. This CDR3 has 15 amino acids. In DNA, the CDR3 is TGTGCCAGCAGCCCGGGACAGGGGAGGCACACTGAAGCTTTCTTT. This encodes CASSPGQGRHTEAFF.

The chain has TRBV7-2 and TRBJ2-3; 12 positions match TRBD2. V trimming: 2 bases; J trimming: 6 bases; junction bases outside the gene matches: 12. CDR3 size: 18 residues. Germline CDR1 is SGHTA and CDR2 is FQGNSA. The CDR3 DNA is TGTGCCAGCAGCTTACAGGCTAGCGGGGGGGGGCACCCGGATACGCAGTATTTT. Protein sequence: CASSLQASGGGHPDTQYF.

This chain links TRBV6-5 with TRBJ1-5; D remains ambiguous. This CDR3 region has 13 residues. Germline CDR1 and CDR2: MNHEY and SVGAGI. V was clipped by 2 bases and J by 2 bases, with 4 bases between them. CDR3 DNA sequence: TGTGCCAGCAGTTACGAGCGCAATCAGCCCCAGCATTTT. Encoded protein: CASSYERNQPQHF.

This rearrangement joins TRBV18 to TRBJ1-5, with TRBD1 identical over 9 bases. The CDR3 spans 13 residues. V shed 8 bases and J 7 bases; nucleotides not matched to a gene: 6. Germline loops: CDR1 KGHSH, CDR2 LQKENI. Here the CDR3 DNA reads TGTGCCAGCACGGGACAGGGCGGCCAGCCCCAGCATTTT. Its translation: CASTGQGGQPQHF.

This CDR3 is CASVGTGGYEQYF. The CDR3 DNA reads as TGTGCCAGCGTCGGGACAGGGGGCTACGAGCAGTACTTC. The gene calls are TRBV6-1 and TRBJ2-7; TRBD1 matches at 11 bases. CDR3 size: 13 residues. CDR1 and CDR2 from the germline V gene are MNHNS and SASEGT. V was clipped by 8 bases and J by 3 bases; unmatched bases: 3.

This chain connects TRBV5-6 to TRBJ1-2; 9 nucleotides match TRBD1. The CDR3 extends over 16 amino acids. V trimming: 1 base; J trimming: 6 bases; junction bases outside the gene matches: 10. Germline assignment: CDR1 SGHDT and CDR2 YYEEEE. CDR3 nucleotides: TGTGCCAGCAGCTTGTACAGGGGGCTCAGGCGGAATGGCTACACCTTC. Translating it yields CASSLYRGLRRNGYTF.

The chain uses TRBV6-5 and TRBJ1-5; no clear D gene. V lost 6 bases, J lost 9 bases, and 12 bases lay in between. This CDR3 contains 12 residues. Germline V gene lookup returns CDR1 MNHEY and CDR2 SVGAGI. The CDR3 DNA sequence: TGTGCCAGCAGCCAGCCCGAGGGGCCCCAGCATTTT. Its protein product is CASSQPEGPQHF.

V usage is TRBV27 and J usage is TRBJ2-3; 7 bases match TRBD1. Germline V gene data show CDR1 as MNHEY and CDR2 as SMNVEV (reference sequence). This CDR3 is 17 amino acids long. V trimming: 5 bases; J trimming: 5 bases; junction bases outside the gene matches: 16. The CDR3: CASSPPSAGGRVDTQYF. As DNA, the CDR3 is TGTGCCAGCAGTCCCCCAAGTGCAGGGGGAAGGGTAGATACGCAGTATTTT.